This entry describes one T cell receptor beta chain. Its antigen remains unidentified. Trimming removed 3 bases from V and 7 bases from J, with 13 bases in between. This CDR3 has 13 residues. The entry originates in a study of T cell responses to AZD1222 COVID-19 vaccine. Repertoires were generated with immunoSEQ multiplex PCR, while TCRdb's copy carries only in-frame clones and drops some. The profile shows under 200,000 clones, 70% to 90% of them singletons. Pooled together were second doses at about 4 or about 12 weeks. Findings and limits, study-wide: Spike-spanning, vaccine-associated CD4 TCRs were dominant at 160-218 and 743-854.

The chain carries TRBV12-3 or TRBV12-4 and TRBJ2-7; a possible D gene is TRBD2 (6 bases). Sequencing used peripheral blood, obtained 28 days after the second AZD1222 dose. The source is an adult who received the AZD1222 COVID-19 vaccine. The DNA for the CDR3 is TGTGCCAGCAGTTTCCCGGGGGTCCCAGAGCAGTACTTC. It yields the protein CASSFPGVPEQYF.